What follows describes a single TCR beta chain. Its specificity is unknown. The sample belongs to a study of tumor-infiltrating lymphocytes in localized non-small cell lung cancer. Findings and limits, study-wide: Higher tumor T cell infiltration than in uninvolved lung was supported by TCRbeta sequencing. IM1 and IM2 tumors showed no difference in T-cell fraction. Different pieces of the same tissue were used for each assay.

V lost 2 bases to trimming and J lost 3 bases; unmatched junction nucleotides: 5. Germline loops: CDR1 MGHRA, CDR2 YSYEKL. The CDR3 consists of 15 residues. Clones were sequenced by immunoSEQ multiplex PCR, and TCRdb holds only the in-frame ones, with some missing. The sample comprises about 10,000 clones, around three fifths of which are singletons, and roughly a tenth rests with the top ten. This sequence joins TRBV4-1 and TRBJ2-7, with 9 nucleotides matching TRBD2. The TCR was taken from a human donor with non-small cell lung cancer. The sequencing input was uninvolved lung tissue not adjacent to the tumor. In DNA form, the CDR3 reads TGCGCCAGCAGCCAAATAGCGGGGGTTCGCTACGAGCAGTACTTC. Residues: CASSQIAGVRYEQYF.